The rows below give T cell receptor beta chains drawn from one sample of a study of cytomegalovirus exposure and HLA in healthy donors. This table comes from immunoSEQ multiplex PCR, and its TCRdb copy is limited to in-frame clones, with some not included. The sample has 170,000 or so clones, around three quarters seen once. Sequencing was done on a sample of PBMCs. These receptors were taken from a woman in her forties or fifties in good health and CMV-seropositive. CDR3s include the opening cysteine and the closing phenylalanine or tryptophan. A D gene is named only where the DNA matches it firmly. Clone size appears in some rows only: once, few, many, or a class for an expanded clone.

J,V,D,size,length,CDR3,DNA
TRBJ1-1,TRBV10-3,NA,few,17,CAIGGYPGGQAQTEAFF,TGTGCCATCGGGGGGTACCCCGGTGGCCAAGCGCAGACTGAAGCTTTCTTT
TRBJ2-1,TRBV5-4,TRBD2,NA,15,CASSLVSGGASEQFF,TGTGCCAGCAGCTTGGTCAGCGGGGGGGCCAGTGAGCAGTTCTTC
TRBJ2-5,TRBV28,TRBD1,NA,14,CASSLGQQKETQYF,TGTGCCAGCAGTTTGGGACAGCAAAAAGAGACCCAGTACTTC
TRBJ2-7,TRBV5-1,TRBD1,NA,16,CASTQNPGQSSYEQYF,TGCGCCAGCACACAAAACCCGGGACAGTCCTCCTACGAGCAGTACTTC
TRBJ1-2,TRBV2,NA,few,13,CASSGRRDYGYTF,TGTGCCAGCAGCGGACGCAGGGACTATGGCTACACCTTC
TRBJ2-3,TRBV7-2,TRBD2,once,19,CASSRGRGLAGEVTDTQYF,TGTGCCAGCAGCCGTGGAAGGGGGCTAGCGGGAGAGGTCACAGATACGCAGTATTTT
TRBJ2-2,TRBV5-3,TRBD2,NA,17,CARSCLPGGPMFGELFF,TGTGCCAGAAGCTGCTTACCGGGAGGGCCTATGTTCGGGGAGCTGTTTTTT
TRBJ1-4,TRBV2,NA,NA,15,CASSSRREVDEKLFF,TGTGCCAGCAGTTCCCGCCGGGAGGTCGATGAAAAACTGTTTTTT
TRBJ1-2,TRBV2,NA,few,15,CASSGAGAVNYGYTF,TGTGCCAGCAGTGGGGCAGGAGCGGTAAACTATGGCTACACCTTC
TRBJ2-1,TRBV18,NA,NA,13,CASSPGGAGEQFF,TGTGCCAGCTCACCGGGCGGGGCGGGTGAGCAGTTCTTC
TRBJ2-5,TRBV7-9,TRBD1,NA,15,CASSAGTGGQETQYF,TGTGCCAGTTCCGCGGGGACAGGGGGCCAAGAGACCCAGTACTTC
TRBJ1-6,TRBV12-5,NA,NA,12,CASATGNSPLHF,TGTGCTAGTGCTACGGGTAATTCACCCCTCCACTTT
TRBJ1-2,TRBV5-6,NA,NA,17,CASSLAGRDNLSGGYTF,TGTGCCAGCAGCTTGGCGGGCCGGGACAACCTTTCTGGGGGCTACACCTTC
TRBJ1-1,TRBV27,NA,NA,15,CASSLPGGGRTEAFF,TGTGCCAGCAGCCTACCCGGGGGGGGCCGGACTGAAGCTTTCTTT
TRBJ2-3,TRBV5-5,TRBD2,NA,15,CASSLSSGDTDTQYF,TGTGCCAGCAGCTTGAGTAGCGGGGACACAGATACGCAGTATTTT
TRBJ1-4,TRBV18,NA,few,14,CASSRTANNEKLFF,TGTGCCAGCTCACGGACAGCTAATAATGAAAAACTGTTTTTT
TRBJ2-1,TRBV20-1,NA,once,10,CSAQGNEQFF,TGCAGTGCTCAGGGCAATGAGCAGTTCTTC
TRBJ2-7,TRBV5-1,TRBD2,NA,15,CASSLASGRSYEQYF,TGCGCCAGCAGCTTGGCTAGCGGGAGGTCCTACGAGCAGTACTTC
TRBJ2-1,TRBV11-3,NA,NA,15,CASSPTWSPNNEQFF,TGTGCCAGCAGCCCTACCTGGAGCCCTAACAATGAGCAGTTCTTC
TRBJ2-5,TRBV28,NA,NA,14,CASSLSGYSETQYF,TGTGCCAGCAGTTTATCGGGTTATTCGGAGACCCAGTACTTC
TRBJ2-1,TRBV7-7,NA,NA,13,CASSRTGRAEQFF,TGTGCTAGCAGCCGCACAGGGAGGGCTGAGCAGTTCTTC
TRBJ2-3,TRBV7-9,TRBD1,NA,15,CASSQGGTATDTQYF,TGTGCCAGCAGCCAGGGTGGGACAGCCACAGATACGCAGTATTTT
TRBJ2-5,TRBV2,TRBD1,NA,14,CASSKQGAGETQYF,TGTGCCAGCAGTAAACAGGGGGCCGGGGAGACCCAGTACTTC
TRBJ2-7,TRBV28,TRBD2,NA,17,CASSLPPGLAGAGEQYF,TGTGCCAGCAGTTTACCCCCTGGTCTAGCGGGAGCAGGGGAGCAGTACTTC
TRBJ2-7,TRBV30,NA,NA,19,CAWRCRGQGGVQGANEQYF,TGTGCCTGGAGATGCCGGGGCCAGGGAGGGGTTCAGGGGGCCAACGAGCAGTACTTC
TRBJ1-1,TRBV2,NA,NA,13,CASSDEGGTEAFF,TGTGCCAGCAGTGATGAGGGCGGAACTGAAGCTTTCTTT
TRBJ2-7,TRBV4-3,TRBD1,NA,16,CASSQEPGQGLGEQYF,TGCGCCAGCAGCCAAGAGCCGGGACAGGGGTTGGGCGAGCAGTACTTC
TRBJ1-1,TRBV5-1,NA,NA,13,CASSFSGDTEAFF,TGCGCCAGCAGCTTTTCAGGGGACACTGAAGCTTTCTTT
TRBJ2-5,TRBV7-2,NA,NA,16,CASSLGAGLRQETQYF,TGTGCCAGCAGCTTAGGGGCGGGACTGCGGCAAGAGACCCAGTACTTC
TRBJ1-5,TRBV7-2,TRBD1,few,16,CASSGSGTGNDQPQHF,TGTGCCAGCAGCGGATCCGGGACAGGGAATGATCAGCCCCAGCATTTT
TRBJ1-1,TRBV7-9,TRBD1,NA,12,CASRQGATEAFF,TGTGCCAGCAGACAGGGGGCCACTGAAGCTTTCTTT
TRBJ2-3,TRBV30,NA,once,13,CAWTGGSTDTQYF,TGTGCCTGGACGGGGGGCTCGACAGATACGCAGTATTTT
TRBJ2-7,TRBV7-9,NA,once,14,CASSTYTGAYEQYF,TGTGCCAGCAGTACCTACACCGGGGCCTACGAGCAGTACTTC
TRBJ2-7,TRBV15,TRBD2,few,14,CATSNSGKSYEQYF,TGTGCCACCAGCAATAGCGGGAAGTCCTACGAGCAGTACTTC
TRBJ2-7,TRBV5-6,NA,NA,15,CASSVLRLPQREQYF,TGTGCCAGCAGCGTACTCCGGTTACCCCAACGGGAGCAGTACTTC
TRBJ2-2,TRBV5-4,NA,NA,13,CAIAGVVTGELFF,TGTGCCATCGCAGGGGTCGTCACCGGGGAGCTGTTTTTT
TRBJ1-2,TRBV7-9,TRBD1,NA,13,CSSSLDRGAGYTF,TGTTCCAGCAGCTTAGACAGGGGCGCTGGCTACACCTTC
TRBJ1-5,TRBV19,TRBD1,NA,14,CASIGGQGYQPQHF,TGTGCCAGTATCGGGGGACAGGGGTATCAGCCCCAGCATTTT
TRBJ2-1,TRBV10-1,NA,few,19,CAIAGVQSRRGFSRNEQFF,TGCGCCATTGCGGGTGTCCAATCGCGGCGGGGCTTCTCGAGAAATGAGCAGTTCTTC
TRBJ1-1,TRBV28,NA,NA,15,CASSLYGSGGTEAFF,TGTGCCAGCAGTTTATACGGCAGCGGAGGCACTGAAGCTTTCTTT
TRBJ2-7,TRBV5-4,TRBD2,NA,15,CASSLESGRAYEQYF,TGTGCCAGCAGCTTGGAGAGCGGGAGGGCCTACGAGCAGTACTTC
TRBJ2-7,TRBV7-8,TRBD1,NA,15,CASSQRDRGSGEQYF,TGTGCCAGCAGCCAAAGGGACAGGGGCTCCGGCGAGCAGTACTTC
TRBJ2-3,TRBV21-1,NA,NA,14,CASSRSRFTDTQYF,TGTGCCAGCAGCAGGAGCCGATTCACAGATACGCAGTATTTT
TRBJ2-7,TRBV7-2,NA,NA,13,CASSLEPGLTRDF,TGTGCCAGCAGCTTAGAACCGGGCCTGACGAGGGACTTC
TRBJ2-6,TRBV19,NA,NA,18,CASSPSTGSDSGANVLTF,TGTGCCAGTAGTCCCTCGACAGGTTCCGACTCTGGGGCCAACGTCCTGACTTTC
TRBJ2-1,TRBV29-1,TRBD2,NA,14,CSATGTSGRNEQFF,TGCAGCGCAACCGGGACTAGCGGGAGAAATGAGCAGTTCTTC
TRBJ2-7,TRBV5-4,TRBD2,NA,15,CASSLDGTSRYEQYF,TGTGCCAGCAGCTTAGATGGGACTAGCCGGTACGAGCAGTACTTC
TRBJ1-3,TRBV28,NA,once,17,CASSLWAGRGRGNTIYF,TGTGCCAGCAGTTTATGGGCCGGGCGGGGAAGGGGAAACACCATATATTTT
TRBJ2-7,TRBV18,TRBD1,NA,14,CASSPRTGLYEQYF,TGTGCCAGCTCACCACGGACAGGGTTATACGAGCAGTACTTC
TRBJ1-1,TRBV7-2,TRBD1,NA,16,CASSLVGRGPNTEAFF,TGTGCCAGCAGCTTAGTTGGCAGGGGGCCGAACACTGAAGCTTTCTTT
TRBJ1-5,TRBV6-1,TRBD1,NA,15,CASNPGTVSNQPQHF,TGTGCCAGCAACCCCGGGACAGTTAGCAATCAGCCCCAGCATTTT
TRBJ2-6,TRBV9,NA,NA,14,CASSALSGANVLTF,TGTGCCAGCAGCGCCCTATCTGGGGCCAACGTCCTGACTTTC
TRBJ1-1,TRBV7-2,NA,NA,14,CASSLGRGNTEAFF,TGTGCCAGCAGCTTAGGCAGGGGGAACACTGAAGCTTTCTTT
TRBJ2-2,TRBV4-3,NA,few,14,CASSPNRVTGELFF,TGCGCCAGCAGCCCCAACAGGGTCACCGGGGAGCTGTTTTTT
TRBJ2-1,TRBV18,NA,NA,14,CASSQMDSYNEQFF,TGTGCCAGCTCACAAATGGACAGTTACAATGAGCAGTTCTTC
TRBJ2-5,TRBV11-1,NA,NA,14,CASSFPGAPETQYF,TGTGCCAGCAGCTTCCCGGGAGCGCCAGAGACCCAGTACTTC
TRBJ2-5,TRBV19,TRBD2,NA,16,CASSLRTSGREETQYF,TGTGCCAGTAGTCTCCGGACTAGCGGGAGAGAAGAGACCCAGTACTTC
TRBJ2-1,TRBV27,NA,NA,14,CASIGSYTGNEQFF,TGTGCCAGCATCGGGAGCTACACGGGCAATGAGCAGTTCTTC
TRBJ2-1,TRBV6-1,TRBD1,NA,13,CAGRAGGRNEQFF,TGTGCCGGGAGAGCAGGGGGTAGAAATGAGCAGTTCTTC
TRBJ2-1,TRBV5-1,TRBD2,once,16,CASSLVAGGRIDEQFF,TGCGCCAGCAGCTTGGTCGCGGGGGGGCGGATCGATGAGCAGTTCTTC